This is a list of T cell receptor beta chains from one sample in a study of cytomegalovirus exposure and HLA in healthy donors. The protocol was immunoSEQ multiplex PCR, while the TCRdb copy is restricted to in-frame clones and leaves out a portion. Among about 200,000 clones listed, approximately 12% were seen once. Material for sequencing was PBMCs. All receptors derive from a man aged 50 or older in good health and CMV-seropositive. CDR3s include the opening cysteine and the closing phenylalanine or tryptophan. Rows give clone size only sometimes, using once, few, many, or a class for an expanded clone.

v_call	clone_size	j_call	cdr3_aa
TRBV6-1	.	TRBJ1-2	CASMLQIRGPWGYTF
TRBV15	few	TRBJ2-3	CATSRWTSGVDTQYF
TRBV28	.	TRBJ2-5	CASTQGQETQYF
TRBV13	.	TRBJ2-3	CASSLGTGTDTQYF
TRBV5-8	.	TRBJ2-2	CASSTGWLAGNTGELFF
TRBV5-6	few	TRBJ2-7	CASSTVAYEQYF
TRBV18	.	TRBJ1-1	CASYRDRDTEAFF
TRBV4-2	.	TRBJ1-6	CASSQLRAPNSPLHF
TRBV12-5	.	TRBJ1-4	CASVTGFPHEKLFF
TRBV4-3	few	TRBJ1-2	CASSQDFPPYGYTF
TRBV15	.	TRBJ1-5	CATSREQGENQPQHF
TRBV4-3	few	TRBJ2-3	CASSLRDTDTQYF
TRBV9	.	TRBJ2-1	CASSVAAGQGYNEQFF
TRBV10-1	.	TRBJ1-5	CASSESWSPGNSNQPQHF
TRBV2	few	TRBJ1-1	CASNRDRGGVEAFF
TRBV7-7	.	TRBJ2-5	CASSAGHQETQYF
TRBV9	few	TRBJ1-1	CASSVDPGQGLTEAFF
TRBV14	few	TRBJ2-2	CASSQDMVAGRTGELFF
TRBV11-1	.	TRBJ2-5	CASSRTSGGLPEETQYF
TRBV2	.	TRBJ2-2	CASSLRAGGTNTGELFF
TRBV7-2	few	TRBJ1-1	CASSRGTVLEAFF
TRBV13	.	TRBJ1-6	CASSLKLRDRGRSYNSPLHF
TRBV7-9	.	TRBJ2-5	CASSRGGPFETQYF
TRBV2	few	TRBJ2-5	CASRTTGVRETQYF
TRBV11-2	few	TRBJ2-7	CASSLADSTYEQYF
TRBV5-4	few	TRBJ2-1	CASSLAGSPGAYNEQFF
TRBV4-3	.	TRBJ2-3	CASSPKNAGGGTSGRDTQYF
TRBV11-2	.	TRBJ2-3	CASSLSNERGRRVDTQYF
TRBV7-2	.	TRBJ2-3	CASSSGRQDTQYF
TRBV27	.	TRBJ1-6	CASTRTGQVNSPLHF
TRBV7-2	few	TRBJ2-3	CASSSTGYGDTQYF